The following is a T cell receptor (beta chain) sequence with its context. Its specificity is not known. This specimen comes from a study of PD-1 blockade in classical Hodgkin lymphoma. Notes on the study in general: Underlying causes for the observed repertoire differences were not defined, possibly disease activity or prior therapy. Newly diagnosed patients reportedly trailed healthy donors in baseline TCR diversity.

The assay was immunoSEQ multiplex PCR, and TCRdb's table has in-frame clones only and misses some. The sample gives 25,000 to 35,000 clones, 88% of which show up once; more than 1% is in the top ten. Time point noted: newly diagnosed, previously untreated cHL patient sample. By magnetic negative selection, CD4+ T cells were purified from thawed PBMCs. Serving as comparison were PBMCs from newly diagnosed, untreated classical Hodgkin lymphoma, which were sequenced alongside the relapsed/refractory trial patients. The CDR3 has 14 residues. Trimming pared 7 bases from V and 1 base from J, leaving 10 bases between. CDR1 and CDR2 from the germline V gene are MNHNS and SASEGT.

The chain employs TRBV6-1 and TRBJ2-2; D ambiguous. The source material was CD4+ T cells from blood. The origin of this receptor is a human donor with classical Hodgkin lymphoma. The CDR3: CASTRRLNTGELFF. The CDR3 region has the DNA TGTGCCAGCACCAGACGACTGAACACCGGGGAGCTGTTTTTT.